The 30 T cell receptor beta chains reported below all come from one sample, sequenced in a study of early T cells in non-severe SARS-CoV-2 infection. MiXCR, run by TCRdb on the 5' RACE reads, gives a single entry per CDR3 protein. This sample yields around 110,000 distinct CDR3 sequences, of which around 10% are seen a single time; approximately 7.3% belongs to the top ten. The sequencing input was whole blood. The receptors derive from an adult who was a healthcare worker with PCR-confirmed SARS-CoV-2 infection or an uninfected control (not recorded which).

This clonotype was detected a few times. The chain has TRBV5-6 and TRBJ1-1; tentative D call: TRBD1 (6 bases). V was trimmed by 3 bases and J by 11 bases, leaving 11 bases between them. The CDR3 totals 11 residues. Per germline, CDR1 SGHDT and CDR2 YYEEEE. The chain's CDR3 is CASSSGAAAFF. Here the CDR3 DNA reads TGTGCCAGCAGCTCGGGGGCCGCGGCTTTCTTT.

This clonotype was seen a handful of times. V is TRBV12-3 or TRBV12-4 and J is TRBJ2-7; D uncertain. Trimming removed 6 bases at V and 4 bases at J, with 7 bases between. There are 11 residues in the CDR3. CDR3 DNA: TGTGCCAGCAGCAATAAATACGAGCAGTACTTC. It yields the protein CASSNKYEQYF.

In its sample, this clonotype was seen many times. V usage is TRBV20-1 and J usage is TRBJ2-3; 14 positions match TRBD2. The CDR3 has 16 residues. Germline loops: CDR1 DFQATT, CDR2 SNEGSKA (reference sequence). Losses at the gene ends were 3 bases for V and 3 bases for J; bases not matched to a gene: 5. The chain's CDR3 is CSARGTSGSGTDTQYF. The CDR3 region has the DNA TGCAGTGCTAGGGGGACTAGCGGGAGTGGAACAGATACGCAGTATTTT.

The table lists this clonotype with a few counts. This chain connects TRBV5-6 to TRBJ2-1, with 12 bases that match TRBD1. This CDR3 spans 15 amino acids. CDR1 SGHDT and CDR2 YYEEEE come from the germline V gene. V was pared by 7 bases and J by 8 bases, with 10 bases of the junction left unmatched. CDR3 sequence (DNA): TGTGCCAGCGCCGGGACAGGGGGCATAGTCTATGAGCAGTTCTTC. Protein sequence: CASAGTGGIVYEQFF. Full variable domain (rest looked up from reference TRBV5-6 and TRBJ2-1): DAGVTQSPTHLIKTRGQQVTLRCSPKSGHDTVSWYQQALGQGPQFIFQYYEEEERQRGNFPDRFSGHQFPNYSSELNVNALLLGDSALYLCASAGTGGIVYEQFFGPGTRLTVL.

This clonotype was seen a handful of times. The J gene is TRBJ2-1, the V gene TRBV24-1; TRBD2 agrees at 7 bases. The CDR3 spans 16 residues. Losses at the gene ends were 7 bases for V and 5 bases for J; bases not matched to a gene: 13. Germline V lookup: CDR1 KGHDR, CDR2 SFDVKD. CDR3 nucleotide sequence: TGTGCCACCAGGGGTTTTTCTAGCGGCCCCAACAATGAGCAGTTCTTC. It translates to CATRGFSSGPNNEQFF.

As concerns this clonotype: One base away lies a much larger clone, so this may be a sequencing read error. This rearrangement joins TRBV10-3 to TRBJ2-6; D remains unclear. From germline, CDR1 is ENHRY and CDR2 SYGVKD. The CDR3 totals 15 residues. Trimming cost V 0 bases and J 0 bases, with 3 bases left between them. The CDR3 here is CAISESHSGANVLTF. In nucleotides, the CDR3 is TGTGCCATCAGTGAGTCGCACTCTGGGGCCAACGTCCTGACTTTC.

The table lists this clonotype with a count of one. The V call is TRBV9, the J call TRBJ2-5; perhaps TRBD2 as D (6 bases). CDR3 length equals 15 residues. The germline V and J ends were trimmed by 2 bases and 5 bases, with 16 bases remaining between them. CDR1 is SGDLS and CDR2 is YYNGEE in the germline V gene. Written as DNA, the CDR3 is TGTGCCAGCAGCGTTTCTAGCGCCCCTCGGGAGACCCAGTACTTC. Residues: CASSVSSAPRETQYF.

The CDR3 loop is CASSLGQDTDTQYF. CDR3 bases: TGTGCCAGCAGTTTGGGACAGGACACAGATACGCAGTATTTT. V gene TRBV28 combines with J gene TRBJ2-3; 8 bases are a match to TRBD1. The CDR3 is made up of 14 amino acids. CDR1 is MDHEN, CDR2 SYDVKM, per germline. V dropped 3 bases and J dropped 2; count of bases not matched to a gene: 1.

This clonotype was detected ten times or more. This chain connects TRBV12-3 or TRBV12-4 to TRBJ2-7, with 9 bases aligning to TRBD2. V trimming: 5 bases; J trimming: 2 bases; junction bases outside the gene matches: 7. The CDR3 has 15 amino acids. CDR3 sequence reads: CASSPLTSGTYEQYF. In DNA, the CDR3 is TGTGCCAGCAGTCCGTTGACTAGCGGAACCTACGAGCAGTACTTC.

Many counts were recorded for this clonotype. This chain connects TRBV2 to TRBJ1-5; D not certain. Germline values: CDR1 SNHLY, CDR2 FYNNEI. Trimming cost V 4 bases and J 0 bases, with 4 bases left between them. This CDR3 is 13 amino acids long. CDR3 in DNA: TGTGCCAGCAGTGCGCGTAGCAATCAGCCCCAGCATTTT. It translates to CASSARSNQPQHF.

This clonotype showed up just a few times. The rearrangement links TRBV7-9 to TRBJ1-4; maybe TRBD1 (6 bases). Trimming removed 5 bases from V and 0 bases from J, with 28 bases in between. The CDR3 covers 21 residues. Germline V gives CDR1 SEHNR, CDR2 FQNEAQ (reference sequence). The chain's CDR3 is CASSMNGVGTGRYATNEKLFF. CDR3 DNA sequence: TGTGCCAGCAGCATGAACGGTGTTGGAACAGGGAGATATGCAACTAATGAAAAACTGTTTTTT. The variable domain in full, with the rest retrieved from reference TRBV7-9 and TRBJ1-4, is DTGVSQNPRHKITKRGQNVTFRCDPISEHNRLYWYRQTLGQGPEFLTYFQNEAQLEKSRLLSDRFSAERPKGSFSTLEIQRTEQGDSAMYLCASSMNGVGTGRYATNEKLFFGSGTQLSVL.

The chain links TRBV7-2 to TRBJ2-3, with D perhaps TRBD2 (6 bases). CDR3 length equals 16 residues. Germline V gives CDR1 SGHTA, CDR2 FQGNSA. Trimming stripped 1 base from V and 0 bases from J, with 11 bases between. The CDR3 DNA is TGTGCCAGCAGCTTAGAGGGCGGGACTAGCACAGATACGCAGTATTTT. Translated: CASSLEGGTSTDTQYF.

This clonotype was recorded many times. V usage is TRBV2 and J usage is TRBJ1-2; D remains unclear. The germline V gene encodes CDR1 SNHLY and CDR2 FYNNEI. The CDR3 spans 11 residues. V was trimmed by 6 bases and J by 6 bases, leaving 8 bases between them. CDR3 protein: CASRRADGYTF. CDR3 bases: TGTGCCAGCAGGCGGGCAGATGGCTACACCTTC. The full variable domain, in which reference TRBV2 and TRBJ1-2 provide the parts outside the CDR3, is EPEVTQTPSHQVTQMGQEVILRCVPISNHLYFYWYRQILGQKVEFLVSFYNNEISEKSEIFDDQFSVERPDGSNFTLKIRSTKLEDSAMYFCASRRADGYTFGSGTRLTVV.

This clonotype was seen repeatedly, ten times or more. V is TRBV7-6 and J is TRBJ2-3, with D possibly being TRBD1 (6 bases). Germline CDR1 SGHVS, CDR2 FNYEAQ. The CDR3 runs 15 residues. Trimming removed 3 bases at V and 3 bases at J, with 13 bases between. CDR3 DNA sequence: TGTGCCAGCAGCTTGGAGACAGGATCTACAGATACGCAGTATTTT. It translates to CASSLETGSTDTQYF.

This clonotype was counted between two and nine times. V gene TRBV13 combines with J gene TRBJ2-5, with D hard to call. V was trimmed by 8 bases and J by 4 bases, leaving 11 bases between them. The CDR3 runs to 12 residues. Germline CDR1 and CDR2: PRHDT and FYEKMQ (reference sequence). CDR3 in DNA: TGTGCCAGCCGGACCGACGGAGAGACCCAGTACTTC. Translated: CASRTDGETQYF.

This clonotype occurred a few times. The CDR3 DNA is TGTGCCAGCAGCCAATCGGCAGGGGCCTACGAGCAGTACTTC. Amino acids: CASSQSAGAYEQYF. This chain uses TRBV14 with TRBJ2-7, with D possibly matching TRBD1 (6 bases). The CDR3 totals 14 residues. Germline loops: CDR1 SGHDN, CDR2 FVKESK. V lost 2 bases and J 2 bases, leaving 10 bases between the germline ends. Combining the CDR3 with reference TRBV14 and TRBJ2-7 gives the whole variable domain EAGVTQFPSHSVIEKGQTVTLRCDPISGHDNLYWYRRVMGKEIKFLLHFVKESKQDESGMPNNRFLAERTGGTYSTLKVQPAELEDSGVYFCASSQSAGAYEQYFGPGTRLTVT.

This clonotype was recorded many times. The rearrangement joins TRBV6-2 or TRBV6-3 to TRBJ2-1; TRBD2 agrees at 8 bases. This CDR3 spans 15 amino acids. CDR1 and CDR2 (germline): MNHEY, SVGEGT. V shed 3 bases and J 5 bases; nucleotides not matched to a gene: 6. The CDR3 DNA sequence: TGTGCCAGCAGTTATCTAGCGGGTACTAACAATGAGCAGTTCTTC. Its translation is CASSYLAGTNNEQFF.

In this sample, this clonotype turned up many times. The chain employs TRBV5-4 and TRBJ2-1; 9 nucleotides agree with TRBD1. The CDR3 extends over 15 amino acids. V dropped 5 bases and J dropped 9; count of bases not matched to a gene: 12. Germline CDR1 is SGHNT and CDR2 is YYREEE (reference sequence). This chain's CDR3 is CASRIPGQGGSEQFF. As DNA, the CDR3 is TGTGCCAGCAGGATTCCGGGACAGGGTGGGAGTGAGCAGTTCTTC.

This clonotype has at least ten counts. The V and J genes are TRBV6-2 or TRBV6-3 and TRBJ2-3; D possibly corresponds to TRBD2 (6 bases). CDR1 and CDR2 from the germline V gene are MNHEY and SVGEGT. The CDR3 runs to 21 residues. V lost 2 bases and J 5 bases, leaving 32 bases between the germline ends. The CDR3 coding sequence is TGTGCCAGCAGTTACACCCTCACTACGACCACCGCTAGCGTTGTTGGAGATACGCAGTATTTT. This codes for CASSYTLTTTTASVVGDTQYF.

This clonotype was recorded at least ten times. Compared with germline, one end of the junction differs, possibly owing to a read error. The rearrangement joins TRBV7-9 to TRBJ2-1; 9 bases align to TRBD2. CDR1 and CDR2 (germline): SEHNR, FQNEAQ (reference sequence). This CDR3 has 14 residues. As DNA, the CDR3 is TGTGCCAGCAGCTTGGGGGCTAGCGGGGCAACTCTACTCTTC. It translates to CASSLGASGATLLF.

The sample holds many counts of this clonotype. The chain employs TRBV29-1 and TRBJ2-1; no firm D call. Trimming pared 1 base from V and 1 base from J, leaving 5 bases between. The length of the CDR3 is 13 residues. From germline, CDR1 is SQVTM and CDR2 ANQGSEA. CDR3: CSVEVESYNEQFF. DNA for the CDR3: TGCAGCGTTGAAGTGGAATCCTACAATGAGCAGTTCTTC.

For this clonotype: Given a much more abundant clone one base away, this may be a read error. CDR3 residues: CASSPVDRRSYEQHF. CDR3 nucleotide sequence: TGTGCCAGCAGTCCCGTGGACAGACGATCCTACGAGCAGCACTTC. V and J are TRBV28 and TRBJ2-7; a weak D match, TRBD1 (6 bases). CDR1 is MDHEN, CDR2 SYDVKM, per germline. The CDR3 is 15 residues long.

The chain employs TRBV11-2 and TRBJ2-5; D gene uncertain. The germline V and J ends were trimmed by 3 bases and 4 bases, with 12 bases remaining between them. Germline V gives CDR1 SGHAT, CDR2 FQNNGV. The CDR3 totals 14 residues. The CDR3, as DNA: TGTGCCAGCAGCTTGGGTGTTTGGGGAGAGACCCAGTACTTC. This encodes CASSLGVWGETQYF.

This clonotype was found a few times. V and J are TRBV7-8 and TRBJ2-4, with 9 nucleotides matching TRBD2. CDR1 and CDR2 from the germline V gene are SGHVS and FQNEAQ. V lost 8 bases to trimming and J lost 0 bases; unmatched junction nucleotides: 8. CDR3 length: 16 residues. For the CDR3, the DNA is TGTGCCAGCGGTCCTAGCGGGGACCTAGCCAAAAACATTCAGTACTTC. It is translated as CASGPSGDLAKNIQYF.

This clonotype has just a few counts. This sequence joins TRBV18 and TRBJ1-2; a weak D match, TRBD1 (5 bases). This CDR3 is built from 14 residues. V was clipped by 0 bases and J by 2 bases, with 7 bases between them. Germline loops: CDR1 KGHSH, CDR2 LQKENI. The CDR3 DNA follows: TGTGCCAGCTCACCACCTCAGGGCAACTATGGCTACACCTTC. It codes for CASSPPQGNYGYTF.

This clonotype was counted a few times. The V and J genes are TRBV12-3 or TRBV12-4 and TRBJ2-1; D is tentatively TRBD1 or TRBD2 (5 bases each). The CDR3 totals 15 residues. V dropped 8 bases and J dropped 3 bases, with 17 bases sitting between them. CDR3 nucleotides: TGTGCCAGCTCCCTTTCCCGTGGGGGCTACAATGAGCAGTTCTTC. As protein: CASSLSRGGYNEQFF.

This clonotype was counted a few times. V gene TRBV12-3 or TRBV12-4 combines with J gene TRBJ2-1; D call uncertain. With 6 bases removed from V and 0 bases from J, the gap between germline ends came to 18 bases. The CDR3 is made up of 17 amino acids. CDR3 DNA: TGTGCCAGCAGCCGAACAGCAGTGGGTATCTCCTACAATGAGCAGTTCTTC. Translated, it gives CASSRTAVGISYNEQFF.

This clonotype was seen at least ten times. The chain uses TRBV25-1 and TRBJ1-5; no clear D gene. V lost 8 bases, J lost 0 bases, and 11 bases lay in between. Germline CDR1 reads MGHDK; CDR2 reads SYGVNS. CDR3 length: 14 amino acids. The CDR3 loop is CASHDQDSNQPQHF. In DNA form, the CDR3 reads TGTGCCAGCCACGACCAGGATAGCAATCAGCCCCAGCATTTT.

This clonotype was detected only a few times. This chain uses TRBV10-3 with TRBJ1-3; perhaps TRBD1 as D (6 bases). The CDR3 contains 14 residues. CDR1 and CDR2 (germline): ENHRY, SYGVKD. With 6 bases removed from V and 4 bases from J, the gap between germline ends came to 13 bases. The DNA of the CDR3 is TGTGCCATCAGCCCGGGGGCGCGGGGAAACACCATATATTTT. This encodes CAISPGARGNTIYF.

This clonotype was seen a handful of times. The rearrangement uses TRBV4-2 and TRBJ2-3, with TRBD2 matching 7 bases. The CDR3 totals 15 residues. The trim removed 4 bases at V and 6 bases at J, leaving 10 bases unmatched. Per the germline V gene, CDR1 is LGHNA and CDR2 is YNFKEQ. DNA of the CDR3: TGTGCCAGCAGCCGGGCGGGAGATGGTTCGGATACGCAGTATTTT. Protein product: CASSRAGDGSDTQYF.